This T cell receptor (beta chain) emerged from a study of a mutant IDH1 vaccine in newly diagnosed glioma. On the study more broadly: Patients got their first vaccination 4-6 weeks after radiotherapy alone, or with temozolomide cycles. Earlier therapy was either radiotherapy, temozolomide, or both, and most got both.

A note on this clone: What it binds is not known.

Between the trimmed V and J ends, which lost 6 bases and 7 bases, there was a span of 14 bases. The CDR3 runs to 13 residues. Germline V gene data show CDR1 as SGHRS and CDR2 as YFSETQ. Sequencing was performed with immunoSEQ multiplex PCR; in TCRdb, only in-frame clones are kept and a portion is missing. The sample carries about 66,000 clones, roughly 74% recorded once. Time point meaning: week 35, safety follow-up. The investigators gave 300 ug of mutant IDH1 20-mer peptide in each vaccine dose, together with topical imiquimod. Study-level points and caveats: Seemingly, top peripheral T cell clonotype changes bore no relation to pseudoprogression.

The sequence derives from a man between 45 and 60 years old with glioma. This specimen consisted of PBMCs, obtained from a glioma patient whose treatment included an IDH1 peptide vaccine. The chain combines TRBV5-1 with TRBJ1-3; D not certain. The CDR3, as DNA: TGCGCCAGCACCGCAGACGGGTACAACACCATATATTTT. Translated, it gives CASTADGYNTIYF.